Following are 2 T cell receptor beta chains from one sample sequenced in a study of shared clonotypes between healthy human individuals. Sequencing used immunoSEQ multiplex PCR; TCRdb keeps in-frame clones, though not all of them. The sample shows about 1 million clones, about 77% of them seen only once. Sample: memory CD4+ T cells sorted from blood. Sample subset: CD45RA-negative fraction. The receptor set was obtained from a man between 18 and 35 years old in good health.

The gene calls are TRBV28 and TRBJ2-7, with a possible D match to TRBD1 (5 bases). The CDR3 consists of 15 residues. Germline loops: CDR1 MDHEN, CDR2 SYDVKM. With 5 bases removed from V and 1 base from J, the gap between germline ends came to 15 bases. The CDR3: CASSPAAGSSYEQYF. The CDR3 DNA sequence: TGTGCCAGCAGTCCCGCGGCAGGGTCTTCCTACGAGCAGTACTTC.

On this clone itself: The sample contains more than one DNA sequence encoding this CDR3. The V and J genes are TRBV6-1 and TRBJ1-5, with D possibly matching TRBD1 (5 bases). Trimming took 2 bases from V and 3 from J, leaving 8 bases between them. Looked up from germline, CDR1 is MNHNS and CDR2 is SASEGT. This CDR3 has 14 amino acids. The DNA for the CDR3 is TGTGCCAGCAGTGAAAGGGGTACCAATCAGCCCCAGCATTTT. Encoded protein: CASSERGTNQPQHF.